This TCR beta chain was profiled in a study of blood T cell repertoires in COVID-19. Study at large: Sites across the United States, Italy and Spain contributed samples from acute and convalescent COVID-19. The analysed material was cDNA or gDNA that came from T cells, B-cell-depleted T cells, or PBMCs.

In the authors' workflow: For nucleated cells, counts were estimated from reference gene primer amplification. Clones were read by immunoSEQ multiplex PCR, and TCRdb kept only the in-frame ones, dropping some. Clone size and the V and J calls come from that table; the DNA yielded D and trimming. This sample has 150,000 to 200,000 clones, with around four fifths found just once. It was during active infection that Seattle patients were enrolled and then longitudinally followed. Germline V CDR1 and CDR2: MDHEN, SYDVKM. V dropped 1 base and J dropped 8; count of bases not matched to a gene: 12. The CDR3 is made up of 17 amino acids.

V usage is TRBV28 and J usage is TRBJ1-3; 9 positions agree with TRBD1. The sequence was collected from a woman aged 70-85 years with COVID-19, enrolled during active disease. Sequencing was carried out using peripheral blood. CDR3 loop: CASSLSSPGTGRDTIYF. The CDR3 DNA follows: TGTGCCAGCAGTTTATCCTCTCCCGGGACAGGGAGAGACACCATATATTTT.